This T cell receptor beta chain was sequenced for a study of blood T cell repertoires in COVID-19. Across the study: Specimens from acute and convalescent COVID-19 originated in the United States, Italy and Spain.

CDR3 length: 13 residues. Looked up from germline, CDR1 is GTSNPN and CDR2 is SVGIG (reference sequence). J was trimmed by 8 bases and V by 1 base; bases with no gene match: 7. Method: immunoSEQ multiplex PCR; TCRdb's copy keeps in-frame clones and lacks some. The sample holds about 130,000 clones; about 89% are singletons and the top ten take around 3%. Material: peripheral blood. V gene TRBV30 combines with J gene TRBJ1-2, with 7 bases matching TRBD1. The source is a man in his sixties with active or convalescent COVID-19. The CDR3 loop is CAWSGDSSFGYTF. CDR3 sequence (DNA): TGTGCCTGGAGTGGGGACAGTTCCTTCGGCTACACCTTC.